The 18 T cell receptor beta chains below were found in one sample sequenced in a study of post-analysis software for immune sequencing data. Broader study findings: Four or five TRBV segments, TRBV5-6, TRBV5-1 and TRBV20-1 among them, were found more frequent in patients than controls.

Each TCR beta cDNA library carried unique molecular identifiers. TCRdb recomputed calls from the PCR reads with MiXCR, one row per CDR3 protein. The table records hundreds of thousands of distinct CDR3 sequences, roughly 27% of them present only once. No antigens are known for them. The sample was blood. The receptors come from a girl aged 10-17 years with multiple sclerosis.

The chain employs TRBV7-7 and TRBJ2-4, with TRBD1 matching 8 bases. The J call may be mistaken, given a closer DNA end match to TRBJ2-5. Germline V CDR1 and CDR2: SSHAT, FNYEAQ (reference sequence). This CDR3 region has 15 residues. The CDR3 coding sequence is TGTGTTAGCAGCTCCGGGACAGGTTTTTGGGAGACCCAGTACTTC. Its translation: CVSSSGTGFWETQYF.

The rearrangement uses TRBV6-1 and TRBJ2-7; D gene ambiguous. The CDR3 contains 11 residues. V was clipped by 2 bases and J by 5 bases, with 4 bases between them. Germline CDR1 reads MNHNS; CDR2 reads SASEGT. CDR3 nucleotides: TGTGCCAGCAGTGAAATACACGAGCAGTACTTC. Its translation: CASSEIHEQYF.

V and J are TRBV29-1 and TRBJ2-5, with unresolved D. Germline V lookup: CDR1 SQVTM, CDR2 ANQGSEA. Trimming removed 3 bases at V and 0 bases at J, with 14 bases between. The CDR3 loop spans 15 amino acids. Here the CDR3 DNA reads TGCAGCGTTGACGGTTTTAGGGCGCACCAAGAGACCCAGTACTTC. Its translation: CSVDGFRAHQETQYF.

The sample holds a few counts of this clonotype. Here the CDR3 DNA reads TGTGCCAGCAGTTTTCGGACTGGCGCAGAGACCCAGTACTTC. Its protein is CASSFRTGAETQYF. The chain joins TRBV28 to TRBJ2-5; D perhaps matches TRBD2 (5 bases). Germline CDR1 is MDHEN and CDR2 is SYDVKM. The CDR3 length is 14 residues. V was trimmed by 3 bases and J by 4 bases, leaving 12 bases between them.

This clonotype has only a few counts. The chain carries TRBV2 and TRBJ1-4, with D possibly being TRBD1 (5 bases). CDR1 and CDR2 (germline): SNHLY, FYNNEI. CDR3 length: 14 residues. The ends were cut back, 8 bases at V and 5 bases at J, with 15 bases in the middle. CDR3 nucleotide sequence: TGTGCCAGCCACGGGACGTCAGAAAATGAAAAACTGTTTTTT. Protein sequence: CASHGTSENEKLFF.

The chain links TRBV4-3 to TRBJ2-1; D is uncertain. Germline loops: CDR1 LGHNA, CDR2 YSLEER. CDR3 length equals 13 residues. The V gene lost 2 bases and the J gene lost 11 bases, with 13 bases spanning the gap. The DNA for the CDR3 is TGCGCCAGCAGCCAACAGACTTCGCAGAAGCAGTTCTTC. This codes for CASSQQTSQKQFF.

There are a few counts of this clonotype. The chain has TRBV18 and TRBJ2-6; D is unclear. This CDR3 comprises 17 residues. Trimming removed 5 bases from V and 2 bases from J, with 16 bases in between. CDR1 and CDR2 (germline): KGHSH, LQKENI. CDR3 DNA: TGTGCCAGCTCAAAGCCCGTGGGCGCACCTGGGGCCAACGTCCTGACTTTC. This codes for CASSKPVGAPGANVLTF.

The rearrangement uses TRBV6-5 and TRBJ1-4; D may be TRBD1 (5 bases). This CDR3 region has 13 residues. Germline loops: CDR1 MNHEY, CDR2 SVGAGI. The V end was cut by 5 bases, the J end by 6 bases, with 10 bases between. CDR3 in DNA: TGTGCCAGCAGTGCAGGGCATCATGAAAAACTGTTTTTT. It yields the protein CASSAGHHEKLFF.

The V and J genes are TRBV7-2 and TRBJ1-1, with D unresolved. The germline V and J ends were trimmed by 4 bases and 5 bases, with 17 bases remaining between them. The germline CDR1 and CDR2 sequences are SGHTA and FQGNSA. The CDR3 runs 15 residues. The CDR3 DNA follows: TGTGCCAGCAGCTCAAACACGATCGCGGGGACTGAAGCTTTCTTT. It codes for CASSSNTIAGTEAFF.

The V call is TRBV15, the J call TRBJ2-4, with D perhaps TRBD2 (5 bases). The J call could be wrong; TRBJ2-7 is a better fit for the DNA end. The germline V gene encodes CDR1 LNHNV and CDR2 YYDKDF (reference sequence). The CDR3 has 13 amino acids. The CDR3 DNA follows: TGTGCCACCAGCGAGGGCCAGGCCTACGAGCAGTACTTC. The encoded protein is CATSEGQAYEQYF.

The rearrangement uses TRBV28 and TRBJ2-4; 7 nucleotides agree with TRBD1. V shed 7 bases and J 2 bases; nucleotides not matched to a gene: 5. The CDR3 contains 14 residues. CDR1 and CDR2 from the germline V gene are MDHEN and SYDVKM. This CDR3 is CASTYRGTKNIQYF. The CDR3 nucleotides are TGTGCCAGCACATACAGGGGAACCAAAAACATTCAGTACTTC. The full variable domain, its missing parts supplied by reference TRBV28 and TRBJ2-4, is DVKVTQSSRYLVKRTGEKVFLECVQDMDHENMFWYRQDPGLGLRLIYFSYDVKMKEKGDIPEGYSVSREKKERFSLILESASTNQTSMYLCASTYRGTKNIQYFGAGTRLSVL.

This clonotype has at least ten counts. V and J are TRBV28 and TRBJ2-7; no reliable D call. Trimming removed 5 bases from V and 2 bases from J, with 22 bases in between. The CDR3 extends over 17 amino acids. The germline V gene encodes CDR1 MDHEN and CDR2 SYDVKM. CDR3 amino acids: CASSPNVRKDGAYEQYF. The CDR3 region has the DNA TGTGCCAGCAGTCCCAACGTTAGGAAGGACGGAGCCTACGAGCAGTACTTC.

This clonotype was observed a handful of times. The V and J genes are TRBV7-2 and TRBJ2-7; D perhaps matches TRBD1 (5 bases). The CDR3 covers 15 residues. Looked up from germline, CDR1 is SGHTA and CDR2 is FQGNSA. Trimming took 5 bases from V and 5 from J, leaving 19 bases between them. The CDR3 here is CASSIGARSVHEQYF. CDR3 nucleotides: TGTGCCAGCAGCATAGGGGCGCGTTCGGTACACGAGCAGTACTTC.

The chain recombines TRBV7-9 with TRBJ1-2; 7 bases map to TRBD1. With 5 bases clipped from V and 3 bases from J, the junction kept 6 bases outside the gene matches. The CDR3 runs to 14 residues. Per the germline V gene, CDR1 is SEHNR and CDR2 is FQNEAQ (reference sequence). CDR3 DNA sequence: TGTGCCAGCAGCGGCGGGACAGATTACTATGGCTACACCTTC. Its translation is CASSGGTDYYGYTF.

As regards this clonotype: A read error may be the cause here, since a much bigger clone is one base away. The rearrangement joins TRBV6-5 to TRBJ2-1; maybe TRBD1 (5 bases). V was cut by 6 bases and J by 3 bases, with 9 bases left in between. Germline V gene lookup returns CDR1 MNHEY and CDR2 SVGAGI. This CDR3 spans 13 amino acids. CDR3 residues: CASRTTDYNEQFF. The CDR3 DNA follows: TGTGCCAGCAGGACGACAGACTACAATGAGCAGTTCTTC.

V is TRBV28 and J is TRBJ2-6; unclear D gene. The CDR3 is 16 residues long. Germline V gives CDR1 MDHEN, CDR2 SYDVKM. The germline V and J ends were trimmed by 3 bases and 0 bases, with 9 bases remaining between them. The CDR3 loop is CASSLRPLSGANVLTF. As DNA, the CDR3 is TGTGCCAGCAGTTTGAGGCCCCTCTCTGGGGCCAACGTCCTGACTTTC.

This clonotype occurred many times. The V call is TRBV7-2, the J call TRBJ2-7; D is undetermined. V lost 5 bases and J lost 0, with 2 bases in between. The CDR3 has 11 amino acids. CDR1 is SGHTA, CDR2 FQGNSA, per germline. The chain's CDR3 is CASSASYEQYF. The CDR3, as DNA: TGTGCCAGCAGCGCCTCCTACGAGCAGTACTTC. The full variable domain, in which reference TRBV7-2 and TRBJ2-7 provide the parts outside the CDR3, is GAGVSQSPSNKVTEKGKDVELRCDPISGHTALYWYRQSLGQGLEFLIYFQGNSAPDKSGLPSDRFSAERTGGSVSTLTIQRTQQEDSAVYLCASSASYEQYFGPGTRLTVT.

The chain couples TRBV13 to TRBJ2-2; 8 bases fit TRBD2. The CDR3 has 18 residues. V was pared by 3 bases and J by 3 bases, with 12 bases of the junction left unmatched. Per the germline V gene, CDR1 is PRHDT and CDR2 is FYEKMQ (reference sequence). The CDR3 bases are TGTGCCAGCAGCTTTGCACTAGCGGATGGCGTTGACACCGGGGAGCTGTTTTTT. It is translated as CASSFALADGVDTGELFF.